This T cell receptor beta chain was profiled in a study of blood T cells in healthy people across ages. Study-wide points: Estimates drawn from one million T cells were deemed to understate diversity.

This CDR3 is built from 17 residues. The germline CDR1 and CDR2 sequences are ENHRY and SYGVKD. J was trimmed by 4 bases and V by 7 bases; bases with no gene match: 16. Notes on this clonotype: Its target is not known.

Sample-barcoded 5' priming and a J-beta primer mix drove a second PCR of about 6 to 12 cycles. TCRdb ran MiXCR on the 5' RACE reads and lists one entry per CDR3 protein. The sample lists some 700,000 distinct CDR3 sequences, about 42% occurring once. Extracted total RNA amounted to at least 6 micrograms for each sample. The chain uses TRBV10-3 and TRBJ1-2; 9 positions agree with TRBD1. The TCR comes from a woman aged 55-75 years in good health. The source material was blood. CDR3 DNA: TGTGCCATCACCGCTAAGAACTCAGGACAGGGGACCTATGGCTACACCTTC. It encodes CAITAKNSGQGTYGYTF.